These 25 T cell receptor beta chains originate from one sample sequenced in a study of regulatory T cells in long-lasting Graves disease. Time point noted: newly diagnosed GD, antithyroid drugs for less than 3 months. PBMC-derived RNA was used for the TCR library. Construction of TCR beta libraries relied on iRepertoire HTBI primers and on Arm-PCR targeting CDR3 regions. TCRdb processed the multiplex PCR reads anew with MiXCR; each CDR3 protein has one entry. The table has more than 400,000 distinct CDR3 sequences, roughly 15% seen once; the top ten hold around 10%. These data were also filed under a second study, of T cells in Graves' hyperthyroidism and ophthalmopathy.

The specimen comprised peripheral blood mononuclear cells (PBMCs), sampled at new diagnosis, from a patient treated with antithyroid drugs. All receptors derive from a woman under 40 with Graves disease.

This clonotype was counted many times. The V and J genes are TRBV5-1 and TRBJ2-4; 7 bases are shared with TRBD1. CDR3 length equals 14 residues. V was clipped by 0 bases and J by 8 bases; unmatched bases: 5. Germline V lookup: CDR1 SGHRS, CDR2 YFSETQ. This CDR3 reads CASSLGSTGDIQYF. In DNA, the CDR3 is TGCGCCAGCAGCTTGGGGTCCACAGGGGACATTCAGTACTTC.

This clonotype was detected a few times. The gene calls are TRBV19 and TRBJ1-1, with 10 bases lining up with TRBD1. Germline assignment: CDR1 LNHDA and CDR2 SQIVND (reference sequence). V shed 5 bases and J 3 bases; nucleotides not matched to a gene: 6. The CDR3 totals 15 residues. DNA of the CDR3: TGTGCCAGTAGTTTCAGGGACAGGGGACACACTGAAGCTTTCTTT. This translates into CASSFRDRGHTEAFF.

This clonotype appeared many times. V usage is TRBV7-9 and J usage is TRBJ1-5; D not resolved. This CDR3 comprises 14 residues. Trimming shortened V by 4 bases and J by 2 bases, and 9 bases separated the two germline ends. CDR1 is SEHNR, CDR2 FQNEAQ, per germline (reference sequence). The chain's CDR3 is CASSWAGGNQPQHF. In nucleotides, the CDR3 is TGTGCCAGCAGCTGGGCTGGGGGCAATCAGCCCCAGCATTTT.

This clonotype was seen a handful of times. The V gene is TRBV19, the J gene TRBJ1-5; D not certain. The CDR3 covers 14 residues. The V end lost 6 bases, the J end lost 7 bases, and 16 bases lay between the germline ends. The germline CDR1 and CDR2 sequences are LNHDA and SQIVND (reference sequence). For the CDR3, the DNA is TGTGCCAGTAGGGTCGGAAAAGAAGGGCAGCCCCAGCATTTT. Its protein is CASRVGKEGQPQHF.

In DNA form, the CDR3 reads TGTGCCAGCAGCCGGGGGGGAGCCTCCTACGAGCAGTACTTC. It yields the protein CASSRGGASYEQYF. V usage is TRBV13 and J usage is TRBJ2-7, with 8 positions matching TRBD2. Germline CDR1 PRHDT, CDR2 FYEKMQ (reference sequence). CDR3 length equals 14 residues. V lost 5 bases, J lost 0 bases, and 3 bases stayed unmatched.

This clonotype showed up many times. The gene calls are TRBV11-2 and TRBJ2-3; D not certain. CDR3 size: 15 residues. Germline-derived CDR1 and CDR2 are SGHAT and FQNNGV. V lost 1 base, J lost 3 bases, and 11 bases lay in between. DNA for the CDR3: TGTGCCAGCAGCTTAGGCCACCTAGGTACAGATACGCAGTATTTT. Its translation is CASSLGHLGTDTQYF. Combining the CDR3 with reference TRBV11-2 and TRBJ2-3 gives the whole variable domain EAGVAQSPRYKIIEKRQSVAFWCNPISGHATLYWYQQILGQGPKLLIQFQNNGVVDDSQLPKDRFSAERLKGVDSTLKIQPAKLEDSAVYLCASSLGHLGTDTQYFGPGTRLTVL.

The table lists this clonotype with a few counts. The V and J genes are TRBV20-1 and TRBJ2-1; D is unclear. Germline V gene lookup returns CDR1 DFQATT and CDR2 SNEGSKA (reference sequence). The V gene lost 2 bases and the J gene lost 8 bases, with 7 bases spanning the gap. This CDR3 has 11 amino acids. This CDR3 is CSARSPDEQFF. DNA for the CDR3: TGCAGTGCTAGAAGTCCCGATGAGCAGTTCTTC.

The genes are TRBV28 and TRBJ1-5; 7 positions agree with TRBD1. Unmatched junction bases numbered 8, after V lost 8 bases and J lost 4 bases. CDR1 is MDHEN and CDR2 is SYDVKM in the germline V gene. CDR3 size: 14 residues. CDR3 amino acids: CASLGDSTNQPQHF. For the CDR3, the DNA is TGTGCCAGCCTAGGGGACAGCACTAATCAGCCCCAGCATTTT. The whole variable domain, filled in from reference TRBV28 and TRBJ1-5, reads DVKVTQSSRYLVKRTGEKVFLECVQDMDHENMFWYRQDPGLGLRLIYFSYDVKMKEKGDIPEGYSVSREKKERFSLILESASTNQTSMYLCASLGDSTNQPQHFGDGTRLSIL.

The V call is TRBV12-5, the J call TRBJ2-2; D gene ambiguous. CDR3 length: 12 residues. Germline CDR1 LGHNT, CDR2 FRNRAP. V dropped 4 bases and J dropped 8 bases, with 8 bases sitting between them. CDR3 sequence reads: CASGSQLGELFF. As DNA, the CDR3 is TGTGCTAGTGGTTCCCAATTGGGGGAGCTGTTTTTT.

This clonotype was seen ten or more times. V is TRBV9 and J is TRBJ1-6, with a possible D match to TRBD1 (5 bases). Trimming took off 0 bases at V and 10 bases at J, with 17 bases between the two ends. CDR1 and CDR2 (germline): SGDLS, YYNGEE. This CDR3 is 16 amino acids long. The CDR3 coding sequence is TGTGCCAGCAGCGTAGGAACAGGATCTGGTGGCTCACCCCTCCACTTT. It yields the protein CASSVGTGSGGSPLHF.

This clonotype has a handful of counts. The V and J genes are TRBV28 and TRBJ2-4; D uncertain. V was pared by 2 bases and J by 6 bases, with 11 bases between. From germline, CDR1 is MDHEN and CDR2 SYDVKM. CDR3 length: 14 amino acids. CDR3 in DNA: TGTGCCAGCAGTTTACTGAACAACCCAAACATTCAGTACTTC. It translates to CASSLLNNPNIQYF.

About this clonotype: A far more abundant clone sits one base away, making this likely a read error. The chain couples TRBV7-3 to TRBJ2-7; D call uncertain. Between the trimmed V and J ends, which lost 4 bases and 0 bases, there was a span of 7 bases. Germline assignment: CDR1 SGHTA and CDR2 FQGTGA. The CDR3 extends over 13 amino acids. CDR3 nucleotides: TGTGCCAGCAGCTGGGTGGCCTCCTACGAGCAGTACTTC. Residues: CASSWVASYEQYF.

Details on this clonotype: With a much larger clone just one base away, this may be a read error. The chain uses TRBV24-1 and TRBJ1-5, with D possibly matching TRBD1 (5 bases). CDR1 KGHDR and CDR2 SFDVKD come from the germline V gene. This CDR3 contains 17 residues. CDR3 bases: TGTGCCACCAGTGATTCCCGGGACTCTTATAGCAGTCAGCCCCAGCATTTT. It encodes CATSDSRDSYSSQPQHF.

This clonotype was observed many times. The genes are TRBV20-1 and TRBJ2-6; no clear D. CDR1 DFQATT and CDR2 SNEGSKA come from the germline V gene (reference sequence). V lost 1 base to trimming and J lost 2 bases, with 6 bases between them. This CDR3 is 14 amino acids long. As DNA, the CDR3 is TGCAGTGCTAGAGTTGATACTGGGGCCAACGTCCTGACTTTC. It specifies CSARVDTGANVLTF.

V usage is TRBV27 and J usage is TRBJ2-5; 11 nucleotides match TRBD2. V trimming: 2 bases; J trimming: 5 bases; junction bases outside the gene matches: 4. The germline V gene encodes CDR1 MNHEY and CDR2 SMNVEV (reference sequence). The CDR3 consists of 15 residues. As DNA, the CDR3 is TGTGCCAGCAGTTTAACTAGCGGGAGTTTTGAGACCCAGTACTTC. This gives the protein CASSLTSGSFETQYF.

In this sample, this clonotype turned up a few times. The gene calls are TRBV19 and TRBJ2-3; 7 nucleotides agree with TRBD1. The J call could be wrong; TRBJ2-5 is a better fit for the DNA end. The CDR3 length is 17 residues. In germline, CDR1 is LNHDA, CDR2 SQIVND (reference sequence). The DNA of the CDR3 is TGTGCCAGTAGTCCGAAGGGGACAGCCTACGGGCCAGAGACCCAGTACTTC. Residues: CASSPKGTAYGPETQYF.

This clonotype has a count of ten or more. This chain links TRBV20-1 with TRBJ2-3; tentative D call: TRBD2 (5 bases). Germline V gives CDR1 DFQATT, CDR2 SNEGSKA (reference sequence). This CDR3 has 16 residues. V was shortened by 3 bases and J by 1 base, with 17 bases between the two germline ends. This chain's CDR3 is CSASRVGALGTDTQYF. CDR3 sequence (DNA): TGCAGTGCTAGTCGGGTGGGAGCTCTCGGCACAGATACGCAGTATTTT.

This clonotype appeared many times. The chain joins TRBV12-3 or TRBV12-4 to TRBJ1-1; 8 bases map to TRBD1. Trimming cost V 2 bases and J 0 bases; bases outside gene matches: 5. CDR3 length equals 16 residues. The CDR3 reads CASSLRGTGMNTEAFF. The CDR3 nucleotides are TGTGCCAGCAGTTTAAGGGGGACAGGAATGAACACTGAAGCTTTCTTT.

This clonotype has ten or more counts. The gene calls are TRBV6-2 or TRBV6-3 and TRBJ1-1; no definite D call. The germline V gene has CDR1 MNHEY and CDR2 SVGEGT. The CDR3 has 13 amino acids. Trimming cost V 4 bases and J 1 base, with 7 bases left between them. CDR3: CASSSSENTEAFF. The CDR3 coding sequence is TGTGCCAGCAGTTCCTCGGAGAACACTGAAGCTTTCTTT.

There are a few counts of this clonotype. V usage is TRBV20-1 and J usage is TRBJ2-5; 9 nucleotides line up with TRBD2. The junction had 15 bases not matched to a gene; V was cut back by 1 base and J by 0 bases. The CDR3 consists of 19 residues. The germline CDR1 and CDR2 sequences are DFQATT and SNEGSKA (reference sequence). The CDR3 DNA is TGCAGTGCTAGAGTGTTAGGAGGCGGGAGGGCCCTCTACCAAGAGACCCAGTACTTC. Protein sequence: CSARVLGGGRALYQETQYF.

Concerning this clonotype: Mismatch with germline at one junction end may stem from a read error. The chain combines TRBV27 with TRBJ2-7, with D maybe TRBD1 (5 bases). The germline CDR1 and CDR2 sequences are MNHEY and SMNVEV (reference sequence). The CDR3 is made up of 12 amino acids. The CDR3 sequence: CVSSRSSGEQYF. CDR3 coding DNA: TGTGTCAGCAGTCGAAGCTCAGGGGAGCAGTACTTC.

This clonotype was picked up many times. This chain joins TRBV7-3 and TRBJ2-1; either TRBD1 or TRBD2 may supply D (5 bases each). Looked up from germline, CDR1 is SGHTA and CDR2 is FQGTGA. The length of the CDR3 is 15 residues. Trimming removed 5 bases at V and 6 bases at J, with 17 bases between. In DNA, the CDR3 is TGTGCCAGCAGCCCCTCCGGGGCAGGCAGCAATGAGCAGTTCTTC. Translating it yields CASSPSGAGSNEQFF.

Ten or more counts support this clonotype. V gene TRBV11-2 combines with J gene TRBJ2-1; 11 bases are shared with TRBD2. Germline CDR1 is SGHAT and CDR2 is FQNNGV. This CDR3 spans 17 amino acids. V lost 4 bases and J lost 5; bases outside the gene matches: 10. DNA for the CDR3: TGTGCCAGCAGCTACCATATAGCGGGAGGGGAGGACAATGAGCAGTTCTTC. Translated, it gives CASSYHIAGGEDNEQFF.

The gene calls are TRBV20-1 and TRBJ2-1, with TRBD2 as a possible D gene (6 bases). Trimming removed 0 bases at V and 8 bases at J, with 17 bases between. The CDR3 sequence is 15 residues long. Germline V lookup: CDR1 DFQATT, CDR2 SNEGSKA (reference sequence). The CDR3 loop is CSARESSGWGDEQFF. The CDR3 coding sequence is TGCAGTGCTAGAGAGTCCAGCGGGTGGGGGGATGAGCAGTTCTTC.

This clonotype was seen a handful of times. The CDR3 sequence: CASSQESVTGYDEQYF. CDR3 coding DNA: TGTGCCAGCAGCCAAGAAAGTGTCACAGGGTATGACGAGCAGTACTTC. The chain combines TRBV14 with TRBJ2-7, with a tentative D call TRBD1 (6 bases). This CDR3 has 16 residues. Trimming stripped 0 bases from V and 5 bases from J, with 17 bases between. CDR1 and CDR2 from the germline V gene are SGHDN and FVKESK.